The sequence of this T cell receptor beta chain was determined in a study of monozygotic twins with inflammatory bowel disease. One entry per CDR3 protein, without DNA, is what TCRdb gives after re-calling the 5' RACE reads. The sample includes about 160,000 distinct CDR3 sequences. This CDR3 is 14 amino acids long. Germline-derived CDR1 and CDR2 are DFQATT and SNEGSKA (reference sequence). The sequenced sample was blood. This receptor was taken from a human donor with ulcerative colitis or Crohn's disease, or a healthy co-twin of an affected twin (not recorded which). The chain uses TRBV20-1 and TRBJ2-3; TCRdb's D gene call, TRBD1, goes unchecked for lack of DNA. The CDR3 spells CSARVPGRPDTQYF.